A selection of T cell receptor beta chains follows, all from one sample in a study of shared clonotypes between healthy human individuals. Assay: immunoSEQ multiplex PCR; the TCRdb copy retains only in-frame clones and omits some. This table holds about 2.1 million clones, roughly 93% found once. Input material: naive CD8+ T cells from PBMCs. These receptors were taken from a man aged 18-30 years in good health. Some clones in this sample may be carry-over from other donors' samples. Both conserved end residues are part of each CDR3. The order of the fields is D gene, V gene, clone size, J gene, CDR3 DNA, CDR3 protein. The D gene is left open where the match is weak. Clone sizes are given selectively: once, few, many, or a class where the clone is expanded.

d_call: NA
v_call: TRBV25-1
clone_size: NA
j_call: TRBJ2-7
cdr3_nt: TGTGCCAGCAGTGAATCTGGCAGTTCCTACGAGCAGTACTTC
cdr3_aa: CASSESGSSYEQYF

d_call: NA
v_call: TRBV6-1
clone_size: NA
j_call: TRBJ1-4
cdr3_nt: TGTGCCAGCAGTGAAGTACTCTGGGGACGAACTAATGAAAAACTGTTTTTT
cdr3_aa: CASSEVLWGRTNEKLFF

d_call: NA
v_call: TRBV2
clone_size: once
j_call: TRBJ1-3
cdr3_nt: TGTGCCAGCAATAGCAGGGACGCTGGAAACACCATATATTTT
cdr3_aa: CASNSRDAGNTIYF

d_call: NA
v_call: TRBV7-9
clone_size: NA
j_call: TRBJ1-1
cdr3_nt: TGTGCCAGCAGCCGTGAACCGAACACTGAAGCTTTCTTT
cdr3_aa: CASSREPNTEAFF

d_call: TRBD1
v_call: TRBV27
clone_size: NA
j_call: TRBJ2-1
cdr3_nt: TGTGCCAGCAGTTTTAACCCGGACAGGGGAATTGAGCAGTTCTTC
cdr3_aa: CASSFNPDRGIEQFF

d_call: NA
v_call: TRBV7-9
clone_size: NA
j_call: TRBJ2-7
cdr3_nt: TGTGCCAGCAGCTCCAGGGACGGGTCGGACGAGCAGTACTTC
cdr3_aa: CASSSRDGSDEQYF

d_call: NA
v_call: TRBV11-1
clone_size: NA
j_call: TRBJ2-7
cdr3_nt: TGTGCCAGCAGCCCCCCGACGTCCTCCGAGCAGTACTTC
cdr3_aa: CASSPPTSSEQYF

d_call: TRBD1
v_call: TRBV28
clone_size: NA
j_call: TRBJ1-5
cdr3_nt: TGTGCCAGCAGTTTCTCCTCTTTTTTGCCGGGACAGGGCCGACTTAATCAGCCCCAGCATTTT
cdr3_aa: CASSFSSFLPGQGRLNQPQHF

d_call: TRBD2
v_call: TRBV27
clone_size: few
j_call: TRBJ2-1
cdr3_nt: TGTGCCAGTAGTCGGGAGGATACCAATGAGCAGTTCTTC
cdr3_aa: CASSREDTNEQFF

d_call: NA
v_call: TRBV19
clone_size: NA
j_call: TRBJ1-1
cdr3_nt: TGTGCCAGTAGTATATTGGGCCGGGCGACGAACACTGAAGCTTTCTTT
cdr3_aa: CASSILGRATNTEAFF

d_call: NA
v_call: TRBV28
clone_size: NA
j_call: TRBJ2-7
cdr3_nt: TGTGCCAGCAGTTCATCCGGGAGTCTTTCCCACGAGCAGTACTTC
cdr3_aa: CASSSSGSLSHEQYF

d_call: TRBD2
v_call: TRBV4-3
clone_size: NA
j_call: TRBJ2-3
cdr3_nt: TGCGCCAGCAGCCAAGATCCTCAAGCGGGAGAGGCAGATACGCAGTATTTT
cdr3_aa: CASSQDPQAGEADTQYF

d_call: NA
v_call: TRBV10-3
clone_size: NA
j_call: TRBJ2-1
cdr3_nt: TGTGCCATCGCGGCTAGCGAAGGCAATGAGCAGTTCTTC
cdr3_aa: CAIAASEGNEQFF

d_call: NA
v_call: TRBV28
clone_size: NA
j_call: TRBJ2-6
cdr3_nt: TGTGCCAGCAGTTTATTCGGGTCTGGGGCCAACGTCCTGACTTTC
cdr3_aa: CASSLFGSGANVLTF

d_call: NA
v_call: TRBV27
clone_size: NA
j_call: TRBJ1-1
cdr3_nt: TGTGCCAGCGGGACTCAGACGGGCACTGAAGCTTTCTTT
cdr3_aa: CASGTQTGTEAFF

d_call: TRBD1
v_call: TRBV7-2
clone_size: NA
j_call: TRBJ1-2
cdr3_nt: TGTGCCAGCAGCCTCGACAGGGGGTATGGCTACACCTTC
cdr3_aa: CASSLDRGYGYTF

d_call: NA
v_call: TRBV5-6
clone_size: NA
j_call: TRBJ2-7
cdr3_nt: TGTGCCAGCAGCCAGTCGGGACCCGCCGAGCAGTACTTC
cdr3_aa: CASSQSGPAEQYF

d_call: NA
v_call: TRBV5-8
clone_size: few
j_call: TRBJ2-7
cdr3_nt: TGTGCCAGCAGCTCCCGGGACATGGGGGCCTACGAGCAGTACTTC
cdr3_aa: CASSSRDMGAYEQYF

d_call: NA
v_call: TRBV28
clone_size: once
j_call: TRBJ2-3
cdr3_nt: TGTGCCAGCACCACCCATTGGGGATTCGGGAGTACAGATACGCAGTATTTT
cdr3_aa: CASTTHWGFGSTDTQYF

d_call: NA
v_call: TRBV27
clone_size: NA
j_call: TRBJ2-2
cdr3_nt: TGTGCCAGCAGGACAACCGGGGAGCTGTTTTTT
cdr3_aa: CASRTTGELFF

d_call: TRBD1
v_call: TRBV30
clone_size: NA
j_call: TRBJ1-2
cdr3_nt: TGTGCCTGGGGAAGACAGGGGGCGAGAGGCTACACCTTC
cdr3_aa: CAWGRQGARGYTF

d_call: NA
v_call: TRBV28
clone_size: NA
j_call: TRBJ1-5
cdr3_nt: TGTGCCAGCACCCTCCGTTTGGCCGGGAGAAAAGGCAATCAGCCCCAGCATTTT
cdr3_aa: CASTLRLAGRKGNQPQHF

d_call: NA
v_call: TRBV9
clone_size: NA
j_call: TRBJ2-1
cdr3_nt: TGTGCCAGCAGCCCCCCTACAGGGGGGGACGGCTACAATGAGCAGTTCTTC
cdr3_aa: CASSPPTGGDGYNEQFF

d_call: TRBD2
v_call: TRBV27
clone_size: NA
j_call: TRBJ2-7
cdr3_nt: TGTGCCAGCAGTCTATTCCTAGCGGGGGGCTACGAGCAGTACTTC
cdr3_aa: CASSLFLAGGYEQYF

d_call: TRBD1
v_call: TRBV28
clone_size: NA
j_call: TRBJ1-6
cdr3_nt: TGTGCCAGCAGCGGACAGGTATCTGGGAATTCACCCCTCCACTTT
cdr3_aa: CASSGQVSGNSPLHF

d_call: NA
v_call: TRBV27
clone_size: NA
j_call: TRBJ2-7
cdr3_nt: TGTGCCAGCGCGCAATGGATCGGGGGATCCTACGAGCAGTACTTC
cdr3_aa: CASAQWIGGSYEQYF

d_call: NA
v_call: TRBV27
clone_size: once
j_call: TRBJ2-7
cdr3_nt: TGTGCCAGCAGTTTATCGGCAGGGACAATGGTGGGCGAGCAGTACTTC
cdr3_aa: CASSLSAGTMVGEQYF

d_call: NA
v_call: TRBV7-6
clone_size: once
j_call: TRBJ2-7
cdr3_nt: TGTGCCAGCAGCTTAAAGGCAGCTCGCACCTACGAGCAGTACTTC
cdr3_aa: CASSLKAARTYEQYF

d_call: TRBD2
v_call: TRBV7-9
clone_size: NA
j_call: TRBJ2-1
cdr3_nt: TGTGCCAGCAGCCAATTCATCGGGACTAGCGTCGTGAATGAGCAGTTCTTC
cdr3_aa: CASSQFIGTSVVNEQFF

d_call: NA
v_call: TRBV29-1
clone_size: NA
j_call: TRBJ1-2
cdr3_nt: TGCAGCGTTGAAGAAGGGGGTCACTATGGCTACACCTTC
cdr3_aa: CSVEEGGHYGYTF

d_call: NA
v_call: TRBV5-5
clone_size: NA
j_call: TRBJ1-2
cdr3_nt: TGTGCCAGCAGCTTAAACCGGGACGGAGAATATGGCTACACCTTC
cdr3_aa: CASSLNRDGEYGYTF

d_call: TRBD2
v_call: TRBV5-6
clone_size: once
j_call: TRBJ2-3
cdr3_nt: TGTGCCAGCAGCTTCGGGACTAGCAGCGATACGCAGTATTTT
cdr3_aa: CASSFGTSSDTQYF

d_call: TRBD1
v_call: TRBV9
clone_size: few
j_call: TRBJ2-2
cdr3_nt: TGTGCCAGCAGGGGACAGGACAACACCGGGGAGCTGTTTTTT
cdr3_aa: CASRGQDNTGELFF

d_call: NA
v_call: TRBV2
clone_size: NA
j_call: TRBJ2-6
cdr3_nt: TGTGCCAGCAGTCAGATGACCATGGGGTTGGGGGCCAACGTCCTGACTTTC
cdr3_aa: CASSQMTMGLGANVLTF

d_call: NA
v_call: TRBV25-1
clone_size: NA
j_call: TRBJ1-1
cdr3_nt: TGTGCCAGCAGTGACCTAATCTCGGGGACGATGAACACTGAAGCTTTCTTT
cdr3_aa: CASSDLISGTMNTEAFF